A single sample is the source of the 9 T cell receptor beta chains below, sequenced in a study of beta chain features in type 1 diabetes. Expressed TCRB transcripts were sequenced because the isolated RNA had all been reverse transcribed beforehand. Using immunoSEQ multiplex PCR, the repertoire was profiled, and TCRdb retains in-frame clones only, with some absent. The sample gives hundreds of thousands of clones, 15% to 19% of which show up once; 0.09% to 0.095% is in the top ten. The sequenced material came from naive CD4+ T cells from blood. All receptors derive from a man younger than 30 in good health.

This clone was detected only a few times. The chain couples TRBV20-1 to TRBJ2-7; D is possibly TRBD1 (5 bases). Germline lookup yields CDR1 DFQATT and CDR2 SNEGSKA (reference sequence). This CDR3 comprises 11 residues. Trimming stripped 4 bases from V and 13 bases from J, with 17 bases between. For the CDR3, the DNA is TGCAGTGCTATTTCTAAAGGGGCTCTCTACTTC. This translates into CSAISKGALYF.

This clone has more than one count but fewer than ten. The chain has TRBV4-2 and TRBJ2-7; TRBD2 agrees at 8 bases. V dropped 0 bases and J dropped 4; count of bases not matched to a gene: 8. The CDR3 contains 16 residues. Germline loops: CDR1 LGHNA, CDR2 YNFKEQ. CDR3 in amino acids: CASSQDLSGMGYEQYF. The DNA for the CDR3 is TGTGCCAGCAGCCAAGATCTTAGCGGGATGGGGTACGAGCAGTACTTC.

This clone was recorded a few times. The chain couples TRBV5-1 to TRBJ2-3; D not certain. CDR1 is SGHRS, CDR2 YFSETQ, per germline. V was cut by 4 bases and J by 0 bases, with 9 bases left in between. The CDR3 runs to 14 residues. In DNA form, the CDR3 reads TGCGCCAGCAGCATAGAACGCAGCACAGATACGCAGTATTTT. Encoded protein: CASSIERSTDTQYF.

The genes are TRBV18 and TRBJ2-7; 14 bases line up with TRBD2. V gave up 3 bases and J gave up 6 bases; unmatched junction bases: 7. Germline V gene sequence: CDR1 KGHSH, CDR2 LQKENI. This CDR3 comprises 16 residues. For the CDR3, the DNA is TGTGCCAGCTCACCGCAGACTAGCGGGGGGGCCCGCGAGCAGTACTTC. Protein sequence: CASSPQTSGGAREQYF.

The chain employs TRBV4-2 and TRBJ2-1; D may be TRBD1 (6 bases). The V and J ends lost 4 bases and 10 bases respectively, with 14 bases between them. The CDR3 runs 13 residues. Germline CDR1 and CDR2: LGHNA and YNFKEQ. CDR3: CASSRPGTPEQFF. CDR3 DNA: TGTGCCAGCAGCCGCCCCGGGACACCAGAGCAGTTCTTC.

This sequence joins TRBV28 and TRBJ2-3, with TRBD2 matching over 8 bases. CDR3 length: 17 amino acids. Trimming removed 2 bases from V and 1 base from J; junction bases left unmatched: 8. Germline CDR1 reads MDHEN; CDR2 reads SYDVKM. The CDR3 region is CASSLLPGTSGTDTQYF. Here the CDR3 DNA reads TGTGCCAGCAGTTTACTTCCCGGGACTAGTGGCACAGATACGCAGTATTTT.

This clone was recorded at least ten times. This chain links TRBV7-9 with TRBJ2-7; unclear D gene. V dropped 7 bases and J dropped 4 bases, with 8 bases sitting between them. CDR1 SEHNR and CDR2 FQNEAQ come from the germline V gene (reference sequence). The CDR3 is 11 residues long. The CDR3 here is CASTVGYEQYF. The CDR3 DNA reads as TGTGCCAGCACCGTTGGGTACGAGCAGTACTTC.

The chain couples TRBV30 to TRBJ2-5; D is ambiguous. The CDR3 loop spans 12 amino acids. The germline V gene encodes CDR1 GTSNPN and CDR2 SVGIG (reference sequence). V dropped 0 bases and J dropped 6 bases, with 8 bases sitting between them. The DNA for the CDR3 is TGTGCCTGGAGTGTACTGCAGCAGACCCAGTACTTC. Protein: CAWSVLQQTQYF.

This chain links TRBV6-1 with TRBJ2-1; D unclear. The CDR3 loop spans 14 amino acids. Germline values: CDR1 MNHNS, CDR2 SASEGT. Trimming removed 7 bases from V and 4 bases from J, with 14 bases in between. The CDR3 sequence: CASILRVQYNEQFF. CDR3 DNA: TGTGCCAGCATCCTCCGGGTCCAATACAATGAGCAGTTCTTC.